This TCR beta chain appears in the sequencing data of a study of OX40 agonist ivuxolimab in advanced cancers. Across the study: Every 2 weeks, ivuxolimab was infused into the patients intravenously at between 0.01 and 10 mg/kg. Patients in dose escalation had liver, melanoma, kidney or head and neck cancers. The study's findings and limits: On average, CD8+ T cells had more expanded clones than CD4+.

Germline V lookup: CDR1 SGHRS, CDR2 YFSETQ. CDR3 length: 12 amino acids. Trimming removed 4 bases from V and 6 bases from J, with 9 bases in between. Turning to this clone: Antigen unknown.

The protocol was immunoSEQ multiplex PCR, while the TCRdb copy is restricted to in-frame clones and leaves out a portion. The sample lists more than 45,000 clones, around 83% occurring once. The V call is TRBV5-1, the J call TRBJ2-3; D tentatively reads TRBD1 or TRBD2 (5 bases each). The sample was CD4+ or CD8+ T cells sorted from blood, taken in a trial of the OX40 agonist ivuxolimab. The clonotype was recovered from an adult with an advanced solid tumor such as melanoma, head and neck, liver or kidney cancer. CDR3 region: CASSVGDDTQYF. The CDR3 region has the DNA TGCGCCAGCAGCGTGGGGGATGATACGCAGTATTTT.